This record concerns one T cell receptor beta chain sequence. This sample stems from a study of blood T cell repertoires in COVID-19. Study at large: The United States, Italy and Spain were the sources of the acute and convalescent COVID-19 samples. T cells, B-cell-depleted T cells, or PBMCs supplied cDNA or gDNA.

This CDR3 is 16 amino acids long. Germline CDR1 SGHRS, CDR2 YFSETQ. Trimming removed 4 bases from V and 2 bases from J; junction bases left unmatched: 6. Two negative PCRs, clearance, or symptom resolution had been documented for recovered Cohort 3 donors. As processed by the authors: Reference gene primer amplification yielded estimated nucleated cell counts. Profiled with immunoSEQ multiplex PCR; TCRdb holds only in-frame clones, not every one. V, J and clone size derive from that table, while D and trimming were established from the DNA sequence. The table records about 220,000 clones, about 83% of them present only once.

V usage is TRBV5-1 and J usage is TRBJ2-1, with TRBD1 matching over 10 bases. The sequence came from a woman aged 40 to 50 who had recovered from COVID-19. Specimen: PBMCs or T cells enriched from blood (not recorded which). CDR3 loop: CASSPPTGGAYNEQFF. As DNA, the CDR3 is TGCGCCAGCAGCCCTCCGACAGGGGGCGCCTACAATGAGCAGTTCTTC. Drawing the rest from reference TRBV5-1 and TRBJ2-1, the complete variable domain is KAGVTQTPRYLIKTRGQQVTLSCSPISGHRSVSWYQQTPGQGLQFLFEYFSETQRNKGNFPGRFSGRQFSNSRSEMNVSTLELGDSALYLCASSPPTGGAYNEQFFGPGTRLTVL.